This T cell receptor beta chain stems from a study of beta chain features in type 1 diabetes. For the study at large: Similarity in age, gender and cell yields was seen between patients and healthy donors. Notes on the study in general: For TCRB rearrangement, an influence of HLA type remained unresolved here. Researchers cautioned that cDNA sequencing could over-represent cells with high TCR expression. For Type 1 diabetes patients, all four CD4+ subsets carried TCRB CDR3s that were moderately but significantly shorter.

This clone was counted a few times. Its antigen remains unknown. The collection from each donor was one heparinised blood draw averaging approximately 110 mL. The investigators reverse transcribed all of the isolated RNA, so they sequenced expressed TCRB transcripts. The assay was immunoSEQ multiplex PCR, and TCRdb's table has in-frame clones only and misses some. The table records roughly 700,000 clones, 13% of them present only once. Germline values: CDR1 WSHSY, CDR2 SAAADI. V lost 3 bases and J 7 bases, leaving 9 bases between the germline ends. This CDR3 contains 12 residues. The receptor was derived from a man aged 18 to 29 with type 1 diabetes. Source material: naive CD4+ T cells from blood. This chain links TRBV10-2 with TRBJ1-2; D uncertain. CDR3 sequence (DNA): TGCGCCAGCAGTGAACCCTCTGGTGGCTACACCTTC. Encoded protein: CASSEPSGGYTF.